The present TCR beta chain was sequenced within a study of T cell responses to AZD1222 COVID-19 vaccine. Findings of the study overall: The study found Spike-specific TCR breadth and depth rose after two AZD1222 doses. Donors skewed white British and female; clonal diversity was possibly underestimated.

Looked up from germline, CDR1 is SGHDT and CDR2 is YYEEEE. V lost 0 bases, J lost 4 bases, and 13 bases lay in between. The CDR3 is 15 amino acids. Comment on this clone: Antigen specificity is unknown.

Using immunoSEQ multiplex PCR, the repertoire was profiled, and TCRdb retains in-frame clones only, with some absent. The sample records 130,000 to 150,000 clones, approximately 89% being singletons. The sequence was collected from an adult who received the AZD1222 COVID-19 vaccine. This chain uses TRBV5-6 with TRBJ1-1; a weak D match, TRBD1 (5 bases). The sample consisted of peripheral blood, taken 28 days after the second AZD1222 dose. This CDR3 is CASSLAGYGSTEAFF. The CDR3 nucleotides read TGTGCCAGCAGCTTGGCAGGGTACGGGTCCACTGAAGCTTTCTTT.